Listed below are T cell receptor beta chains from one sample, sequenced in a study of response to subunit inactivated influenza vaccine. TCRdb passed the RT-PCR reads through MiXCR, listing each CDR3 protein once. The sample holds 630,000 or so distinct CDR3 sequences; around 14% are singletons and the top ten take 11%. The source material was PBMCs from blood, sampled roughly 12 days after vaccination. These receptors came from a man aged 50-60 years who received an inactivated influenza vaccine. The CDR3 runs from the conserved cysteine through the conserved F or W. A D gene is named only where the DNA matches it firmly. Rows give clone size only sometimes, using once, few, many, or a class for an expanded clone.

abundance	j_gene	v_gene	d_gene	CDR3aa	CDR3nt
many	TRBJ1-5	TRBV3-1	NA	CASSLGTGRRPQHF	TGTGCCAGCAGCCTGGGGACTGGCCGGCGGCCCCAGCATTTT
NA	TRBJ2-2	TRBV28	NA	CASTPDRGSTGELFF	TGTGCCAGCACCCCTGATAGGGGAAGCACCGGGGAGCTGTTTTTT
few	TRBJ2-5	TRBV29-1	NA	CSVLDTPYQETQYF	TGCAGCGTCCTGGACACCCCGTACCAAGAGACCCAGTACTTC
NA	TRBJ2-1	TRBV29-1	TRBD2	CSDPGLATNEQFF	TGCAGTGACCCGGGACTAGCGACGAATGAGCAGTTCTTC
NA	TRBJ2-2	TRBV4-3	NA	CASSQDFGGELFF	TGCGCCAGCAGCCAAGATTTCGGCGGGGAGCTGTTTTTT
NA	TRBJ2-4	TRBV6-2/TRBV6-3	NA	CASSSGLDIQYF	TGTGCCAGCAGTTCGGGACTGGACATTCAGTACTTC
NA	TRBJ1-4	TRBV20-1	NA	CSARRGATNEKLFF	TGCAGTGCTCGTCGGGGGGCAACTAATGAAAAACTGTTTTTT
NA	TRBJ2-1	TRBV11-1	NA	CASSSGFGVIPTNYNEQFF	TGTGCCAGCAGCTCCGGCTTCGGGGTGATCCCCACCAACTACAATGAGCAGTTCTTC
NA	TRBJ1-2	TRBV12-3/TRBV12-4	NA	CASSLVENYGYTF	TGTGCCAGCAGTTTAGTGGAAAACTATGGCTACACCTTC
NA	TRBJ2-1	TRBV25-1	NA	CASNGQDYYNEQFF	TGTGCCAGCAACGGACAGGACTACTACAATGAGCAGTTCTTC
NA	TRBJ2-2	TRBV20-1	TRBD2	CSARGPLAGGNTGELFF	TGCAGTGCTAGAGGTCCTCTAGCGGGAGGAAACACCGGGGAGCTGTTTTTT
few	TRBJ2-1	TRBV6-2/TRBV6-3	TRBD1	CASSYSSQGLYHEQFF	TGTGCCAGCAGTTACTCGTCACAGGGGTTGTATCATGAGCAGTTCTTC
NA	TRBJ2-4	TRBV4-3	NA	CASSQSPQLLAKNIQYF	TGCGCCAGCAGCCAATCCCCCCAGCTCCTAGCCAAAAACATTCAGTACTTC
NA	TRBJ1-2	TRBV12-3/TRBV12-4	NA	CASSSIGSANGYTF	TGTGCCAGCAGCTCTATCGGCAGTGCAAATGGCTACACCTTC
few	TRBJ2-5	TRBV2	TRBD2	CASTRGLAGYQETQYF	TGTGCCAGCACCCGAGGGCTAGCGGGATACCAAGAGACCCAGTACTTC
NA	TRBJ2-3	TRBV5-1	NA	CASSLVGTYTDTQYF	TGCGCCAGCAGCTTGGTGGGTACCTACACAGATACGCAGTATTTT
few	TRBJ1-1	TRBV30	NA	CAWTLFSGTEAFF	TGTGCCTGGACCCTTTTTTCGGGCACTGAAGCTTTCTTT
few	TRBJ1-6	TRBV6-1	NA	CATTGSYNSPLHF	TGTGCCACTACAGGCTCCTATAATTCACCCCTCCACTTT
few	TRBJ2-5	TRBV5-1	NA	CASSSFAKETQYF	TGCGCCAGCAGCTCCTTCGCAAAAGAGACCCAGTACTTC
NA	TRBJ2-2	TRBV24-1	NA	CATSESRTGELFF	TGTGCCACCAGTGAGTCGCGGACCGGGGAGCTGTTTTTT
few	TRBJ2-3	TRBV5-1	NA	CASSLYGTATDTQYF	TGCGCCAGCAGCTTGTACGGGACTGCCACAGATACGCAGTATTTT
many	TRBJ2-6	TRBV10-3	NA	CAISALDSSGANVLTF	TGTGCCATCAGCGCCCTGGACTCCTCTGGGGCCAACGTCCTGACTTTC
NA	TRBJ2-1	TRBV2	TRBD1	CASSKGQGAYNEQFF	TGTGCCAGCAGTAAGGGACAGGGGGCCTACAATGAGCAGTTCTTC
few	TRBJ2-2	TRBV9	NA	CASSVGGRPRGGELFF	TGTGCCAGCAGCGTAGGAGGTCGCCCGAGGGGCGGGGAGCTGTTTTTT
NA	TRBJ2-1	TRBV29-1	NA	CSVHRAYNEQFF	TGCAGCGTCCACAGGGCCTACAATGAGCAGTTCTTC
few	TRBJ1-1	TRBV10-3	NA	CAISESNSPSSLNTEAFF	TGTGCCATCAGTGAGTCCAACTCACCCTCCTCCCTGAACACTGAAGCTTTCTTT
NA	TRBJ2-7	TRBV27	TRBD1	CASSLYGTVAYEQYF	TGTGCCAGCAGTTTATACGGGACAGTTGCCTACGAGCAGTACTTC
few	TRBJ2-5	TRBV27	NA	CASSRSRAETQYF	TGTGCCAGCAGTCGGAGCAGGGCAGAGACCCAGTACTTC
NA	TRBJ2-7	TRBV6-1	TRBD1	CAITGTGIYFSYEQYF	TGTGCCATAACCGGGACAGGTATTTATTTCTCCTACGAGCAGTACTTC
few	TRBJ1-1	TRBV30	NA	CAWSVTLGAFF	TGTGCCTGGAGTGTAACTCTAGGAGCTTTCTTT
NA	TRBJ1-2	TRBV7-2	NA	CASSLALGGYTF	TGTGCCAGCAGCTTAGCGCTCGGAGGCTACACCTTC
few	TRBJ1-1	TRBV7-2	NA	CASSLSVLRDEAFF	TGTGCCAGCAGCTTATCAGTCCTTAGGGATGAAGCTTTCTTT
NA	TRBJ2-5	TRBV20-1	NA	CSARRGGETQYF	TGCAGTGCTAGACGGGGAGGAGAGACCCAGTACTTC
few	TRBJ2-1	TRBV5-1	NA	CASSLATGRMDEQFF	TGCGCCAGCAGCTTGGCCACGGGGAGGATGGATGAGCAGTTCTTC
few	TRBJ1-1	TRBV3-1	NA	CASSQGGSTEAFF	TGTGCCAGCAGCCAAGGCGGGAGCACTGAAGCTTTCTTT
many	TRBJ2-2	TRBV5-5	TRBD1	CASSLGQGATGELFF	TGTGCCAGCAGCTTAGGACAGGGGGCAACCGGGGAGCTGTTTTTT
few	TRBJ1-6	TRBV20-1	NA	CSARDLDSDGPHENNSPLHF	TGCAGTGCTAGAGATCTAGACAGCGATGGTCCTCACGAAAATAATTCACCCCTCCACTTT
few	TRBJ2-4	TRBV20-1	TRBD2	CSARDLISGSIQNIQYF	TGCAGTGCTAGAGATTTAATCAGCGGGAGCATCCAAAACATTCAGTACTTC
NA	TRBJ2-3	TRBV10-3	TRBD1	CANQDRGADTQYF	TGTGCCAACCAGGACAGGGGGGCAGATACGCAGTATTTT
few	TRBJ2-2	TRBV7-2	TRBD2	CASSGLAGEGTGELFF	TGTGCCAGCAGCGGACTAGCGGGAGAGGGCACCGGGGAGCTGTTTTTT
NA	TRBJ2-7	TRBV27	NA	CASSRATEYEQYF	TGTGCCAGCAGCCGAGCGACAGAATACGAGCAGTACTTC
NA	TRBJ2-3	TRBV7-2	TRBD1	CASSLVSTGELPDTQYF	TGTGCCAGCAGCTTAGTATCGACAGGGGAACTTCCAGATACGCAGTATTTT
many	TRBJ2-1	TRBV12-3/TRBV12-4	TRBD2	CASSPRLAGYNEQFF	TGTGCCAGCAGTCCGCGACTAGCGGGTTACAATGAGCAGTTCTTC
NA	TRBJ1-1	TRBV5-6	NA	CASSLVGRPNTEAFF	TGTGCCAGCAGCTTGGTCGGCAGACCGAACACTGAAGCTTTCTTT
many	TRBJ2-5	TRBV7-9	TRBD2	CASNNRLAGEVEETQYF	TGTGCCAGCAACAACCGACTAGCGGGAGAGGTAGAAGAGACCCAGTACTTC
NA	TRBJ1-1	TRBV10-3	NA	CAISAWGQNTEALF	TGTGCCATCAGTGCGTGGGGGCAGAACACTGAAGCTCTCTTT
many	TRBJ1-6	TRBV7-9	TRBD1	CASSQQGSDNSPLHF	TGTGCCAGCAGCCAACAGGGGTCGGATAATTCACCCCTCCACTTT
NA	TRBJ2-2	TRBV2	NA	CASSEAQVGELFF	TGTGCCAGCAGTGAAGCGCAGGTCGGGGAGCTGTTTTTT
NA	TRBJ1-4	TRBV27	NA	CASSLLFGEKLFF	TGTGCCAGCAGTTTATTATTTGGTGAAAAACTGTTTTTT
few	TRBJ1-6	TRBV7-2	NA	CASSLDGGGNVSPLHF	TGTGCCAGCAGCTTAGATGGGGGGGGCAATGTCTCACCCCTCCACTTT
NA	TRBJ2-5	TRBV29-1	TRBD1	CSGYRGLQETQYF	TGCAGCGGTTACAGGGGCCTACAAGAGACCCAGTACTTC
NA	TRBJ1-2	TRBV7-9	NA	CASSFSVHYTF	TGTGCCAGCAGCTTTTCCGTCCACTACACCTTC
many	TRBJ2-3	TRBV4-3	TRBD2	CASSSVAGVSDTQYF	TGCGCCAGCAGCTCGGTAGCGGGAGTTTCAGATACGCAGTATTTT
NA	TRBJ1-1	TRBV7-9	TRBD1	CASSPQGGDTEAFF	TGTGCCAGCAGCCCCCAGGGGGGGGACACTGAAGCTTTCTTT
NA	TRBJ2-7	TRBV5-1	TRBD2	CASSVSSGAINSYEQYF	TGCGCCAGCAGCGTGTCTAGCGGGGCGATTAACTCCTACGAGCAGTACTTC